The TCR beta chain described here comes from a study of blood T cell repertoires in COVID-19. About the study: From T cells, B-cell-depleted T cells, or PBMCs came the material, which was cDNA or gDNA.

Germline V gene sequence: CDR1 SGHVS, CDR2 FQNEAQ. This CDR3 has 15 amino acids. Trimming removed 5 bases from V and 9 bases from J; junction bases left unmatched: 15. Clones were read by immunoSEQ multiplex PCR, and TCRdb kept only the in-frame ones, dropping some. The table records some 150,000 clones, roughly 86% of them present only once. The J gene is TRBJ1-1, the V gene TRBV7-8; the match to TRBD1 covers 7 bases. The clonotype originates from a woman aged 55-69 years with acute or convalescent COVID-19. Sequenced input: peripheral blood. CDR3 in amino acids: CASSPFLFQGDQAFF. Written as DNA, the CDR3 is TGTGCCAGCAGCCCATTCCTCTTTCAGGGGGATCAAGCTTTCTTT.